Each of the 30 T cell receptor beta chains below was sequenced from the same sample in a study of vaccination effects on CD4 cells after COVID-19. CD4+ T cell isolation took place after more than eight days of culture. Their cognate antigens are unknown. The protocol was immunoSEQ multiplex PCR, while the TCRdb copy is restricted to in-frame clones and leaves out a portion. The data show approximately 46,000 clones, 60% to 80% seen once. Specimen: CD4+ T cells from PBMCs cultured without peptide, collected before COVID-19 vaccination. The receptor set was obtained from a human donor who had a prior SARS-CoV-2 infection.

V and J are TRBV6-5 and TRBJ2-3, with 10 bases matching TRBD2. This CDR3 contains 15 residues. V gave up 7 bases and J gave up 0 bases; unmatched junction bases: 4. CDR1 is MNHEY and CDR2 is SVGAGI in the germline V gene. The DNA for the CDR3 is TGTGCCAGCAAACAGCGGGGGGGTAGCACAGATACGCAGTATTTT. Its translation: CASKQRGGSTDTQYF.

V usage is TRBV3-1 (or the pseudogene TRBV3-2) and J usage is TRBJ2-3; D is unclear. Germline V lookup: CDR1 LGHDT, CDR2 YNNKEL (reference sequence). V was cut by 3 bases and J by 5 bases, with 6 bases left in between. CDR3 length: 12 residues. For the CDR3, the DNA is TGTGCCAGCAGCCATGTCATAGATACGCAGTATTTT. It yields the protein CASSHVIDTQYF.

This chain connects TRBV7-3 to TRBJ2-1; TRBD1 matches at 9 bases. J gave up 4 bases and V 5 bases, and 3 bases lay outside the gene matches. The germline gives CDR1 SGHTA, CDR2 FQGTGA. The CDR3 sequence is 14 residues long. CDR3 sequence (DNA): TGTGCCAGCAGCACAGGGGGCGGATACAATGAGCAGTTCTTC. It is translated as CASSTGGGYNEQFF.

The chain has TRBV10-3 and TRBJ1-2; TRBD1 matches 9 bases. The length of the CDR3 is 12 residues. Germline V gene sequence: CDR1 ENHRY, CDR2 SYGVKD. V lost 6 bases, J lost 7 bases, and 3 bases stayed unmatched. The CDR3 sequence: CAISTGGGGYTF. Written as DNA, the CDR3 is TGTGCCATCAGCACAGGGGGCGGTGGCTACACCTTC.

This clone has only one observation. This chain joins TRBV11-3 and TRBJ1-1; D is perhaps TRBD1 (5 bases). The germline V and J ends were trimmed by 2 bases and 1 base, with 20 bases remaining between them. The V gene's germline CDR1 is SGHNT and CDR2 YENEEA. The CDR3 has 18 amino acids. The CDR3 DNA follows: TGTGCCAGCAGCTTAAGAGGTCGTTGGGGACTCAAGAACACTGAAGCTTTCTTT. It yields the protein CASSLRGRWGLKNTEAFF. Full variable domain (missing parts from reference TRBV11-3 and TRBJ1-1): EAGVVQSPRYKIIEKKQPVAFWCNPISGHNTLYWYLQNLGQGPELLIRYENEEAVDDSQLPKDRFSAERLKGVDSTLKIQPAELGDSAVYLCASSLRGRWGLKNTEAFFGQGTRLTVV.

This rearrangement joins TRBV4-2 to TRBJ2-7, with TRBD2 identical over 7 bases. The CDR3 is 15 residues long. With 4 bases clipped from V and 3 bases from J, the junction kept 9 bases outside the gene matches. Germline V gene lookup returns CDR1 LGHNA and CDR2 YNFKEQ. The CDR3 protein is CASSREGSVDYEQYF. DNA of the CDR3: TGTGCCAGCAGCCGGGAGGGTTCGGTAGACTACGAGCAGTACTTC.

This clone was observed a single time. This chain connects TRBV5-1 to TRBJ2-4; D is unclear. The V end was cut by 0 bases, the J end by 8 bases, with 12 bases between. The germline V gene encodes CDR1 SGHRS and CDR2 YFSETQ. The CDR3 totals 14 residues. The CDR3 region has the DNA TGCGCCAGCAGCTTGGGAGGCGGTGCTGACATTCAGTACTTC. Translation: CASSLGGGADIQYF. Drawing the rest from reference TRBV5-1 and TRBJ2-4, the complete variable domain is KAGVTQTPRYLIKTRGQQVTLSCSPISGHRSVSWYQQTPGQGLQFLFEYFSETQRNKGNFPGRFSGRQFSNSRSEMNVSTLELGDSALYLCASSLGGGADIQYFGAGTRLSVL.

Only one count was recorded for this clone. CDR3 residues: CASIPAPGNTIYF. CDR3 bases: TGTGCCAGCATTCCCGCACCTGGAAACACCATATATTTT. The rearrangement links TRBV6-5 to TRBJ1-3; D remains ambiguous. This CDR3 region has 13 residues. Germline lookup yields CDR1 MNHEY and CDR2 SVGAGI. V was shortened by 7 bases and J by 2 bases, with 9 bases between the two germline ends.

This clone was counted a few times. V and J are TRBV12-5 and TRBJ1-1, with D hard to call. The CDR3 is made up of 13 amino acids. Germline V gene sequence: CDR1 LGHNT, CDR2 FRNRAP. Trimming stripped 6 bases from V and 3 bases from J, with 11 bases between. The CDR3: CASGRSRDTEAFF. For the CDR3, the DNA is TGTGCTAGTGGCCGATCAAGGGACACTGAAGCTTTCTTT. Supplemented by reference TRBV12-5 and TRBJ1-1, the full variable domain reads DARVTQTPRHKVTEMGQEVTMRCQPILGHNTVFWYRQTMMQGLELLAYFRNRAPLDDSGMPKDRFSAEMPDATLATLKIQPSEPRDSAVYFCASGRSRDTEAFFGQGTRLTVV.

In DNA, the CDR3 is TGTGCCAGCTCACGTGATGCCTACGAGCAGTACTTC. Its protein is CASSRDAYEQYF. The rearrangement links TRBV18 to TRBJ2-7; D gene uncertain. The germline V gene encodes CDR1 KGHSH and CDR2 LQKENI. This CDR3 spans 12 amino acids. The germline V and J ends were trimmed by 4 bases and 2 bases, with 6 bases remaining between them.

This chain uses TRBV5-6 with TRBJ2-1; TRBD2 matches at 9 bases. The germline V gene encodes CDR1 SGHDT and CDR2 YYEEEE. CDR3 length: 16 residues. J lost 10 bases, V lost 4 bases, and 15 bases had no gene match. This CDR3 is CASSDSGRGGLEEQFF. The DNA of the CDR3 is TGTGCCAGCAGCGACTCGGGGCGGGGGGGCTTGGAGGAGCAGTTCTTC.

The chain is built from TRBV7-2 and TRBJ1-1, with unresolved D. The V and J ends lost 5 bases and 2 bases respectively, with 18 bases between them. The germline V gene encodes CDR1 SGHTA and CDR2 FQGNSA. The CDR3 extends over 16 amino acids. The CDR3 DNA reads as TGTGCCAGCAGCCCGGGAACGGCAGTCGGAAACACTGAAGCTTTCTTT. Amino acids: CASSPGTAVGNTEAFF. The full variable domain, in which reference TRBV7-2 and TRBJ1-1 provide the parts outside the CDR3, is GAGVSQSPSNKVTEKGKDVELRCDPISGHTALYWYRQSLGQGLEFLIYFQGNSAPDKSGLPSDRFSAERTGGSVSTLTIQRTQQEDSAVYLCASSPGTAVGNTEAFFGQGTRLTVV.

The J gene is TRBJ2-3, the V gene TRBV29-1; D perhaps matches TRBD2 (5 bases). The V end was cut by 7 bases, the J end by 0 bases, with 5 bases between. Germline CDR1 reads SQVTM; CDR2 reads ANQGSEA. This CDR3 region has 11 residues. CDR3 nucleotide sequence: TGCAGCGGGACTAGCACAGATACGCAGTATTTT. Translated, it gives CSGTSTDTQYF.

The V and J genes are TRBV10-3 and TRBJ1-3; TRBD1 might be the D (6 bases). Trimming cost V 6 bases and J 0 bases, with 12 bases left between them. Looked up from germline, CDR1 is ENHRY and CDR2 is SYGVKD. This CDR3 has 15 residues. CDR3 sequence reads: CAIRGTGSSGNTIYF. DNA for the CDR3: TGTGCCATCAGGGGAACAGGGAGCTCTGGAAACACCATATATTTT.

V is TRBV5-1 and J is TRBJ2-5; possibly TRBD2 for D (5 bases). The germline V gene has CDR1 SGHRS and CDR2 YFSETQ. This CDR3 contains 14 residues. V shed 0 bases and J shed 4 bases, with 10 bases lying between them. CDR3 coding DNA: TGCGCCAGCAGCTTGGGTGCGGGTCGAGAGACCCAGTACTTC. This encodes CASSLGAGRETQYF. Combining the CDR3 with reference TRBV5-1 and TRBJ2-5 gives the whole variable domain KAGVTQTPRYLIKTRGQQVTLSCSPISGHRSVSWYQQTPGQGLQFLFEYFSETQRNKGNFPGRFSGRQFSNSRSEMNVSTLELGDSALYLCASSLGAGRETQYFGPGTRLLVL.

The chain combines TRBV11-2 with TRBJ2-1; 8 bases agree with TRBD2. The CDR3 totals 19 residues. In germline, CDR1 is SGHAT, CDR2 FQNNGV. V was clipped by 2 bases and J by 2 bases; unmatched bases: 14. Here the CDR3 DNA reads TGTGCCAGCAGCTTACAAAGGGAGGGTAGCGGGGCAACCTACAATGAGCAGTTCTTC. This gives the protein CASSLQREGSGATYNEQFF.

This clone occurred a few times. The chain employs TRBV29-1 and TRBJ2-4; 7 bases fit TRBD1. Losses at the gene ends were 7 bases for V and 9 bases for J; bases not matched to a gene: 9. CDR1 is SQVTM, CDR2 ANQGSEA, per germline. The CDR3 is 12 residues long. The CDR3 nucleotides read TGCAGCGCCCGACAGGGTGCGTCCATTCAGTACTTC. The encoded protein is CSARQGASIQYF.

The J gene is TRBJ2-7, the V gene TRBV2; TRBD2 matches at 7 bases. The V and J ends lost 4 bases and 6 bases, in that order; junction bases with no gene match: 3. There are 12 residues in the CDR3. Per the germline V gene, CDR1 is SNHLY and CDR2 is FYNNEI. The CDR3: CASSVWGGEQYF. DNA for the CDR3: TGTGCCAGCAGTGTCTGGGGGGGCGAGCAGTACTTC.

The V call is TRBV11-2, the J call TRBJ1-4; 12 bases align to TRBD1. V lost 4 bases and J lost 7; bases outside the gene matches: 1. This CDR3 comprises 14 residues. Germline CDR1 reads SGHAT; CDR2 reads FQNNGV. The CDR3: CASSWDRGLEKLFF. The CDR3 coding sequence is TGTGCCAGCAGCTGGGACAGGGGGCTTGAAAAACTGTTTTTT. Full variable domain (outside the CDR3, taken from reference TRBV11-2 and TRBJ1-4): EAGVAQSPRYKIIEKRQSVAFWCNPISGHATLYWYQQILGQGPKLLIQFQNNGVVDDSQLPKDRFSAERLKGVDSTLKIQPAKLEDSAVYLCASSWDRGLEKLFFGSGTQLSVL.

This chain links TRBV7-9 with TRBJ2-7, with a possible D match to TRBD2 (6 bases). Trimming took 3 bases from V and 5 from J, leaving 17 bases between them. CDR1 and CDR2 from the germline V gene are SEHNR and FQNEAQ (reference sequence). CDR3 length: 15 residues. DNA of the CDR3: TGTGCCAGCAGCTTGGGGGGTCCGACGCAAGACGAGCAGTACTTC. It specifies CASSLGGPTQDEQYF.

The chain couples TRBV9 to TRBJ2-7; the match to TRBD2 covers 13 bases. Germline V gene data show CDR1 as SGDLS and CDR2 as YYNGEE. Unmatched junction bases numbered 5, after V lost 3 bases and J lost 5 bases. The CDR3 length is 15 residues. CDR3 nucleotide sequence: TGTGCCAGCAGCGAAGGGACTAGCGGGGCCGACGAGCAGTACTTC. This encodes CASSEGTSGADEQYF.

The chain employs TRBV2 and TRBJ1-1, with D unresolved. The CDR3 spans 15 residues. V was trimmed by 5 bases and J by 5 bases, leaving 18 bases between them. CDR1 and CDR2 (germline): SNHLY, FYNNEI. This chain's CDR3 is CASSSQGRGRTEAFF. CDR3 nucleotide sequence: TGTGCCAGCAGTTCACAAGGCCGTGGTAGGACTGAAGCTTTCTTT.

J is TRBJ2-5 and V is TRBV4-2; 9 bases are shared with TRBD1. Germline V gene sequence: CDR1 LGHNA, CDR2 YNFKEQ. The CDR3 extends over 15 amino acids. V shed 4 bases, J shed 5 bases, and the junction held 8 bases outside the gene matches. CDR3 region: CASSLQGAEGETQYF. The DNA of the CDR3 is TGTGCCAGCAGCCTACAGGGGGCAGAAGGGGAGACCCAGTACTTC.

The chain couples TRBV10-3 to TRBJ1-5, with D perhaps TRBD1 (5 bases). Trimming took off 0 bases at V and 4 bases at J, with 10 bases between the two ends. Germline assignment: CDR1 ENHRY and CDR2 SYGVKD. This CDR3 comprises 15 residues. CDR3 sequence reads: CAISESWGANQPQHF. In DNA form, the CDR3 reads TGTGCCATCAGTGAGTCTTGGGGCGCGAATCAGCCCCAGCATTTT.

V and J are TRBV28 and TRBJ2-7, with D possibly TRBD1 on 6 matching bases. Germline lookup yields CDR1 MDHEN and CDR2 SYDVKM. The CDR3 is 15 residues long. V lost 6 bases and J lost 1, with 16 bases in between. The CDR3 DNA follows: TGTGCCAGCAGCCCCGGGACAATACCTTCCTACGAGCAGTACTTC. Its translation is CASSPGTIPSYEQYF.

V gene TRBV30 combines with J gene TRBJ2-1, with D tentatively TRBD2 (6 bases). CDR1 and CDR2 (germline): GTSNPN, SVGIG (reference sequence). The V and J ends lost 7 bases and 3 bases respectively, with 19 bases between them. The CDR3 length is 15 residues. CDR3 nucleotide sequence: TGTGCCTACTTTGAGGACTACCTAGGCTACAATGAGCAGTTCTTC. This translates into CAYFEDYLGYNEQFF.

The V and J genes are TRBV28 and TRBJ1-1, with 7 nucleotides matching TRBD1. Per germline, CDR1 MDHEN and CDR2 SYDVKM. With 5 bases clipped from V and 3 bases from J, the junction kept 12 bases outside the gene matches. There are 16 residues in the CDR3. The CDR3 sequence: CASSPWTGRGDTEAFF. In DNA, the CDR3 is TGTGCCAGCAGTCCCTGGACAGGTAGGGGGGACACTGAAGCTTTCTTT.

The V gene is TRBV2, the J gene TRBJ1-5, with TRBD1 matching over 7 bases. The CDR3 is 16 residues long. The junction had 10 bases not matched to a gene; V was cut back by 6 bases and J by 2 bases. The germline V gene encodes CDR1 SNHLY and CDR2 FYNNEI. For the CDR3, the DNA is TGTGCCAGCAGGGCGGGACAGACCTATGGCAATCAGCCCCAGCATTTT. Amino acids: CASRAGQTYGNQPQHF. The whole variable domain, remainder taken from reference TRBV2 and TRBJ1-5, is EPEVTQTPSHQVTQMGQEVILRCVPISNHLYFYWYRQILGQKVEFLVSFYNNEISEKSEIFDDQFSVERPDGSNFTLKIRSTKLEDSAMYFCASRAGQTYGNQPQHFGDGTRLSIL.

This chain joins TRBV6-1 and TRBJ1-4, with D possibly matching TRBD1 (5 bases). Germline assignment: CDR1 MNHNS and CDR2 SASEGT. Trimming took 3 bases from V and 8 from J, leaving 13 bases between them. The CDR3 runs 14 residues. CDR3 sequence reads: CASSEATGQEKLFF. The CDR3 nucleotides read TGTGCCAGCAGTGAGGCCACAGGTCAGGAAAAACTGTTTTTT.

The chain has TRBV2 and TRBJ2-5, with 7 bases that match TRBD2. With 5 bases clipped from V and 3 bases from J, the junction kept 18 bases outside the gene matches. The CDR3 runs to 18 residues. Germline loops: CDR1 SNHLY, CDR2 FYNNEI. The CDR3 here is CASSPNWGVAGYEETQYF. The CDR3 DNA reads as TGTGCCAGCAGTCCAAACTGGGGGGTAGCGGGCTATGAAGAGACCCAGTACTTC. Full variable domain (rest looked up from reference TRBV2 and TRBJ2-5): EPEVTQTPSHQVTQMGQEVILRCVPISNHLYFYWYRQILGQKVEFLVSFYNNEISEKSEIFDDQFSVERPDGSNFTLKIRSTKLEDSAMYFCASSPNWGVAGYEETQYFGPGTRLLVL.